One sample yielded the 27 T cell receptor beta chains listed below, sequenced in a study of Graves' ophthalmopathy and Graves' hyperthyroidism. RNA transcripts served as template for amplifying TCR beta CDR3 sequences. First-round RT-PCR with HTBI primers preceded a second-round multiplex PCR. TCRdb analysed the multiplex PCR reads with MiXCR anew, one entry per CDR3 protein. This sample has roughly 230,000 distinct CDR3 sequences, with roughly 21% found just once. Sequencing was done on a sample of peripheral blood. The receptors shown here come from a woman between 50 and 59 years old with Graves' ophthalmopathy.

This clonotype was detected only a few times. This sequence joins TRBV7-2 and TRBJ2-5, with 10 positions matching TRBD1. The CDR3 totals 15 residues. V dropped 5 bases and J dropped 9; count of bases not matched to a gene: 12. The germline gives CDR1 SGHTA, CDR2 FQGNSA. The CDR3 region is CASSAPGQGMTAQYF. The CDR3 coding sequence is TGTGCCAGCAGCGCGCCGGGACAGGGGATGACGGCCCAGTACTTC.

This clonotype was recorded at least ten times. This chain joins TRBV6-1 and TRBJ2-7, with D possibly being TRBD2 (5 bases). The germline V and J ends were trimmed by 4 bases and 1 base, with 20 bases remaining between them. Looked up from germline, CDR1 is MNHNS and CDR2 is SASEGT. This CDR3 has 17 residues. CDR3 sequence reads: CASSGPRGSAGSYEQYF. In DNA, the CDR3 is TGTGCCAGCAGTGGACCCCGGGGATCGGCCGGGTCCTACGAGCAGTACTTC.

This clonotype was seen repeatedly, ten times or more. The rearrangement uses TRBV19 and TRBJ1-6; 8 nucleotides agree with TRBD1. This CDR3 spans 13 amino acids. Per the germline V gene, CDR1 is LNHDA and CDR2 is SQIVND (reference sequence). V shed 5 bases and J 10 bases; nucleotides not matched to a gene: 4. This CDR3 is CASSPPGGSPLHF. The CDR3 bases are TGTGCCAGTAGTCCCCCAGGGGGCTCACCCCTCCACTTT.

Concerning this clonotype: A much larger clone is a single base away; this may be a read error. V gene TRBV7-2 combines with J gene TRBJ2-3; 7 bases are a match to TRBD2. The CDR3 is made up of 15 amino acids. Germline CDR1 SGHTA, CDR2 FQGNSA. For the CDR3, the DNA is TGTGCCAGCAGCCTAGCGGTACCTAGCACAGATACGCAGTATTTT. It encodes CASSLAVPSTDTQYF.

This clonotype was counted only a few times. CDR3 residues: CASSSALLNTEAFF. The CDR3 coding sequence is TGTGCCAGCAGCTCGGCCCTTTTGAACACTGAAGCTTTCTTT. This chain connects TRBV7-9 to TRBJ1-1; no reliable D call. CDR1 and CDR2 from the germline V gene are SEHNR and FQNEAQ (reference sequence). This CDR3 comprises 14 residues. Trimming removed 4 bases at V and 0 bases at J, with 9 bases between.

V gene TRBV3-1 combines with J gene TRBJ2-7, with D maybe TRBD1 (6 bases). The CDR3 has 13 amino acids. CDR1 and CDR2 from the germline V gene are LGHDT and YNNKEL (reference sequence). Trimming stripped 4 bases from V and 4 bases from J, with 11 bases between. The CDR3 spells CASSRQGRYEQYF. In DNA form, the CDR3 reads TGTGCCAGCAGCCGTCAGGGGCGGTACGAGCAGTACTTC.

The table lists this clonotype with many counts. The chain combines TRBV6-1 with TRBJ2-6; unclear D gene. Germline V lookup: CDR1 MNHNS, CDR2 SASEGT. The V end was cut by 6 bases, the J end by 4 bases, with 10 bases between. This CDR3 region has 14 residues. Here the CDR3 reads CASSPSPGANVLTF. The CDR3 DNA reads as TGTGCCAGCAGCCCCTCTCCGGGGGCCAACGTCCTGACTTTC.

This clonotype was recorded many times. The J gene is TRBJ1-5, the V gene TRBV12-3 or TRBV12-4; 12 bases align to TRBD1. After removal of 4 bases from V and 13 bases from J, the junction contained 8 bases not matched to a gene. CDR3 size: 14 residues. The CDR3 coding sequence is TGTGCCAGCAGTTCGGGACAGGGGGCTTCGGGTCAGCATTTT. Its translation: CASSSGQGASGQHF.

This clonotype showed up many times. CDR3 amino acids: CASSVASGTGVGTQYF. The CDR3 DNA reads TGTGCCAGCAGTGTCGCTTCCGGGACAGGGGTAGGGACCCAGTACTTC. The chain couples TRBV6-1 to TRBJ2-5, with TRBD1 matching 10 bases. The germline V gene has CDR1 MNHNS and CDR2 SASEGT. This CDR3 is built from 16 residues. J gave up 7 bases and V 4 bases, and 12 bases lay outside the gene matches.

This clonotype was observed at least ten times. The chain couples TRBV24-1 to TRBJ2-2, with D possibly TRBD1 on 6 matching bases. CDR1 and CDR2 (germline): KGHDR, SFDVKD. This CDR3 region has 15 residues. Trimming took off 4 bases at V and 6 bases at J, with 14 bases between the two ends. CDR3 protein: CATSDLYSGAGELFF. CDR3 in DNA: TGTGCCACCAGTGACTTATACTCAGGGGCCGGGGAGCTGTTTTTT.

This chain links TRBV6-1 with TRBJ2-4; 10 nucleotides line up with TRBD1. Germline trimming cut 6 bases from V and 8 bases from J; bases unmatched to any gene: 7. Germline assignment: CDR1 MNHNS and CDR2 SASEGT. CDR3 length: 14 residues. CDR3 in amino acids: CASSRQGARDIQYF. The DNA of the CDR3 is TGTGCCAGCAGCAGACAGGGGGCTAGGGACATTCAGTACTTC.

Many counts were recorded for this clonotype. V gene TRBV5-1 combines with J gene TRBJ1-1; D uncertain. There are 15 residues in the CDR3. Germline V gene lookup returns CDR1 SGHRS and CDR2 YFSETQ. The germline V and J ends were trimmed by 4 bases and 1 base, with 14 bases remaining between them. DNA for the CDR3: TGCGCCAGCAGCCTCATGGGGTACAAGAACACTGAAGCTTTCTTT. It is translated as CASSLMGYKNTEAFF.

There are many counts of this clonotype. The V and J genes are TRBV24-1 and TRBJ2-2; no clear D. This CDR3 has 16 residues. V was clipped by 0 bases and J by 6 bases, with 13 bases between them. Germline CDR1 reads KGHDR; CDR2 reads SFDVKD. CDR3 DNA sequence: TGTGCCACCAGTGATTTGCCCGGCCGAGGTCCCGGGGAGCTGTTTTTT. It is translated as CATSDLPGRGPGELFF.

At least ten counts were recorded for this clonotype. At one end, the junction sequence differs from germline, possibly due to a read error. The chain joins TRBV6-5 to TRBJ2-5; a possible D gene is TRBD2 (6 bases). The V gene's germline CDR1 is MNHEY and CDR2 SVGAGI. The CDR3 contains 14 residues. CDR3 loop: CASGYGTLKETQYF. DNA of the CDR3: TGTGCCAGCGGTTACGGGACTTTAAAAGAGACCCAGTACTTC.

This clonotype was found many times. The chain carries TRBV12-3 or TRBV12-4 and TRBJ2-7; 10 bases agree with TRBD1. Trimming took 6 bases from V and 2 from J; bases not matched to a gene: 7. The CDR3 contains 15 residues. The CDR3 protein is CASSQAGQGAYEQYF. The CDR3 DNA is TGTGCCAGCAGCCAAGCCGGACAGGGGGCCTACGAGCAGTACTTC.

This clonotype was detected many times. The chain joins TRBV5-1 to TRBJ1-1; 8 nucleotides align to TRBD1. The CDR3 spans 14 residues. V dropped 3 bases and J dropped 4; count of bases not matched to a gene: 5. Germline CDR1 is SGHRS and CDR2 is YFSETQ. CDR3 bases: TGCGCCAGCAGCTCTGGACAGGGAGGCACTGAAGCTTTCTTT. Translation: CASSSGQGGTEAFF. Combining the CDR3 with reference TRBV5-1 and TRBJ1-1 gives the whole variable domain KAGVTQTPRYLIKTRGQQVTLSCSPISGHRSVSWYQQTPGQGLQFLFEYFSETQRNKGNFPGRFSGRQFSNSRSEMNVSTLELGDSALYLCASSSGQGGTEAFFGQGTRLTVV.

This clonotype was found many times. The CDR3, as DNA: TGTGCCACCAGTGATTTTGGGACTCAGCCCCAGCATTTT. This codes for CATSDFGTQPQHF. The genes are TRBV24-1 and TRBJ1-5; TRBD1 is a possible D gene (5 bases). Germline-derived CDR1 and CDR2 are KGHDR and SFDVKD. V dropped 1 base and J dropped 6 bases, with 6 bases sitting between them. The CDR3 contains 13 residues.

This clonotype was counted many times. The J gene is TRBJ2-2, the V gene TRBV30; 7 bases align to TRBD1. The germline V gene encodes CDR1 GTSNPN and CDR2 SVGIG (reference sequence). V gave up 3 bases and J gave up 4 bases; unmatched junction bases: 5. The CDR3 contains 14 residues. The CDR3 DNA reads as TGTGCCTGGAGGAGGGACAGTATCACCGGGGAGCTGTTTTTT. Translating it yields CAWRRDSITGELFF.

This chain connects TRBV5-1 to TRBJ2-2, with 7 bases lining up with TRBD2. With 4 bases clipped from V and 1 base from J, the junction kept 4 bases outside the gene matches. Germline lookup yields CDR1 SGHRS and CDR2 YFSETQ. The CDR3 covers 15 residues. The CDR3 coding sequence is TGCGCCAGCAGCACGACTAGCAGGAACACCGGGGAGCTGTTTTTT. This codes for CASSTTSRNTGELFF.

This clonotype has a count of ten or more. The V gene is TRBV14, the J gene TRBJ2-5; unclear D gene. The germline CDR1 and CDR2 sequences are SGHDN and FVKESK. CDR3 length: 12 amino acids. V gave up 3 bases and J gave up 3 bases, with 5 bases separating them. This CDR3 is CASSQLEETQYF. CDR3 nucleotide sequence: TGTGCCAGCAGCCAGCTAGAAGAGACCCAGTACTTC.

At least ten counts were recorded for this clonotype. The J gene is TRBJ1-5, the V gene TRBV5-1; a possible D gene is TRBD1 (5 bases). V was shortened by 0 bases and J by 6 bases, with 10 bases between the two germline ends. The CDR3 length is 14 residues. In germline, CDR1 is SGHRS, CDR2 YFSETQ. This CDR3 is CASSLATGAQPQHF. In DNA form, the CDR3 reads TGCGCCAGCAGCTTGGCTACCGGGGCTCAGCCCCAGCATTTT. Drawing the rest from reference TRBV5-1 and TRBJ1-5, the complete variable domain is KAGVTQTPRYLIKTRGQQVTLSCSPISGHRSVSWYQQTPGQGLQFLFEYFSETQRNKGNFPGRFSGRQFSNSRSEMNVSTLELGDSALYLCASSLATGAQPQHFGDGTRLSIL.

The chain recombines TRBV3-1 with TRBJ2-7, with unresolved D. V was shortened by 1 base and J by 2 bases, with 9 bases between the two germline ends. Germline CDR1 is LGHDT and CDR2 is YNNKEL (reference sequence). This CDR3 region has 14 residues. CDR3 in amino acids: CASSQAARAYEQYF. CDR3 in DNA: TGTGCCAGCAGCCAAGCTGCCCGGGCCTACGAGCAGTACTTC.

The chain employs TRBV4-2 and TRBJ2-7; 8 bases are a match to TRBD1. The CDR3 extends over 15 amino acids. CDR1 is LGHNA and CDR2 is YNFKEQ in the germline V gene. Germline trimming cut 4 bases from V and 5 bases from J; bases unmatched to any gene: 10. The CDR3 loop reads CASSRRDRTEDEQYF. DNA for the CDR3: TGTGCCAGCAGCCGGAGGGACAGGACGGAGGACGAGCAGTACTTC.

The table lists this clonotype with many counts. As DNA, the CDR3 is TGTGCCAGCAGTTACGACAGGGGCTATGGCTACACCTTC. As protein: CASSYDRGYGYTF. The rearrangement joins TRBV6-5 to TRBJ1-2; 8 bases fit TRBD1. V dropped 2 bases and J dropped 4; count of bases not matched to a gene: 0. Germline CDR1 and CDR2: MNHEY and SVGAGI. The CDR3 is made up of 13 amino acids.

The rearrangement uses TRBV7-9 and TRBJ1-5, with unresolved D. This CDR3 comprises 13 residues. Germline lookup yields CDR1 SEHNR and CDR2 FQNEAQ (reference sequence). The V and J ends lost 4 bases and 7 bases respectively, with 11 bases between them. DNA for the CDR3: TGTGCCAGCAGCTCTGGGCGCGGGCAGCCCCAGCATTTT. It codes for CASSSGRGQPQHF.

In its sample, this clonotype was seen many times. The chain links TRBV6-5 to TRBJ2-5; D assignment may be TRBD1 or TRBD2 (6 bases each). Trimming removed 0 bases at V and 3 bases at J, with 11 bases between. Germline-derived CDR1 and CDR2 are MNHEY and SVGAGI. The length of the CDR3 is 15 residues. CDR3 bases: TGTGCCAGCAGTTACTCGAGGGGGGATAAAGAGACCCAGTACTTC. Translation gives CASSYSRGDKETQYF.

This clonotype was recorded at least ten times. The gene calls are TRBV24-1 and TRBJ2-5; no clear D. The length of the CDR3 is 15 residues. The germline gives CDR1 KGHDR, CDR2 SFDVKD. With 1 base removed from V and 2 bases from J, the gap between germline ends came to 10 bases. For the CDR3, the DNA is TGTGCCACCAGTGATTTAGGGTACAGTCAAGAGACCCAGTACTTC. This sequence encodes CATSDLGYSQETQYF.